The T cell receptor beta chain under discussion was sequenced for a study of blood T cells in healthy people across ages. Study-level findings and limits: Donor CMV status was unknown, possibly confounding expanded clonotype changes. Age showed a roughly linear inverse relationship with TCR beta diversity per million T cells. Naive T cell percentage by flow cytometry tracked strongly with beta diversity.

About this clonotype itself: Its antigen is as yet unknown.

The CDR3 sequence is 15 residues long. Per the germline V gene, CDR1 is PRHDT and CDR2 is FYEKMQ (reference sequence). Using a J-beta primer mix together with a sample-barcoded 5' primer, a second PCR was run for about 6 to 12 cycles. MiXCR, run by TCRdb on the 5' RACE reads, gives a single entry per CDR3 protein. The table records around 1,500,000 distinct CDR3 sequences, 42% of them present only once. The source material was blood. The receptor was derived from a woman aged 18-30 years in good health. The genes are TRBV13 and TRBJ2-1, with D possibly matching TRBD1 (6 bases). The DNA end favors TRBJ2-7, so the J call may be wrong. CDR3: CASSFQGTPYNEQYF. For the CDR3, the DNA is TGTGCCAGCAGCTTTCAGGGGACCCCCTACAATGAGCAGTACTTC.